One and the same sample provided the 28 T cell receptor beta chains below, sequenced in a study of blood T cell repertoires in COVID-19. The protocol was immunoSEQ multiplex PCR, while the TCRdb copy is restricted to in-frame clones and leaves out a portion. The sample includes tens of thousands of clones, around four fifths of them seen just once. Sequencing used peripheral blood. These receptors originate from a human donor in a cohort sampled during active COVID-19.

This rearrangement joins TRBV4-3 to TRBJ1-2; perhaps TRBD1 as D (5 bases). The CDR3 has 14 residues. The V end lost 0 bases, the J end lost 14 bases, and 19 bases lay between the germline ends. The germline CDR1 and CDR2 sequences are LGHNA and YSLEER. Written as DNA, the CDR3 is TGCGCCAGCAGCCAAGATCTGCAGGGAGGGAATGGTACCTTC. It codes for CASSQDLQGGNGTF.

V and J are TRBV18 and TRBJ2-5, with D possibly matching TRBD1 (6 bases). V lost 6 bases and J lost 1, with 12 bases in between. The CDR3 has 14 residues. Looked up from germline, CDR1 is KGHSH and CDR2 is LQKENI. The CDR3 region is CASSSRTVQETQYF. CDR3 nucleotides: TGTGCCAGCTCCTCGAGGACAGTCCAAGAGACCCAGTACTTC. Complete variable domain (other parts from reference TRBV18 and TRBJ2-5): NAGVMQNPRHLVRRRGQEARLRCSPMKGHSHVYWYRQLPEEGLKFMVYLQKENIIDESGMPKERFSAEFPKEGPSILRIQQVVRGDSAAYFCASSSRTVQETQYFGPGTRLLVL.

The J gene is TRBJ1-2, the V gene TRBV19; no reliable D call. The V end was cut by 5 bases, the J end by 2 bases, with 15 bases between. CDR3 length equals 15 residues. Germline V lookup: CDR1 LNHDA, CDR2 SQIVND (reference sequence). The CDR3 protein is CASSPTTTANYGYTF. CDR3 DNA: TGTGCCAGTAGTCCGACCACCACAGCCAACTATGGCTACACCTTC.

This chain connects TRBV4-1 to TRBJ2-7; D unresolved. Germline V CDR1 and CDR2: MGHRA, YSYEKL. The CDR3 covers 12 residues. Between the trimmed V and J ends, which lost 1 base and 6 bases, there was a span of 7 bases. The CDR3 coding sequence is TGCGCCAGCAGCCAAGTGGGCGTCGAGCAGTACTTC. As protein: CASSQVGVEQYF.

The CDR3 DNA sequence: TGTGCCATCAGTGCCCTCGGACAGGGGAACACTGAAGCTTTCTTT. Translated: CAISALGQGNTEAFF. The J gene is TRBJ1-1, the V gene TRBV10-3, with 8 bases lining up with TRBD1. The CDR3 has 15 residues. Trimming removed 4 bases from V and 1 base from J; junction bases left unmatched: 5. In germline, CDR1 is ENHRY, CDR2 SYGVKD.

V gene TRBV29-1 combines with J gene TRBJ1-1; 10 bases fit TRBD1. From germline, CDR1 is SQVTM and CDR2 ANQGSEA. V lost 6 bases, J lost 7 bases, and 2 bases stayed unmatched. The CDR3 is 11 residues long. CDR3 DNA: TGCAGCGTGGGACAGGGGCTTGAAGCTTTCTTT. Translated, it gives CSVGQGLEAFF. The entire variable domain, with the rest obtained from reference TRBV29-1 and TRBJ1-1, is as follows: SAVISQKPSRDICQRGTSLTIQCQVDSQVTMMFWYRQQPGQSLTLIATANQGSEATYESGFVIDKFPISRPNLTFSTLTVSNMSPEDSSIYLCSVGQGLEAFFGQGTRLTVV.

The rearrangement links TRBV7-9 to TRBJ1-1; D call uncertain. Per germline, CDR1 SEHNR and CDR2 FQNEAQ (reference sequence). The CDR3 loop spans 17 amino acids. Trimming removed 4 bases from V and 0 bases from J, with 18 bases in between. The CDR3 region is CASSSPGVGPLNTEAFF. The CDR3 region has the DNA TGTGCCAGCAGCTCGCCCGGGGTCGGCCCGCTGAACACTGAAGCTTTCTTT.

This clone is a singleton in its sample. The chain is built from TRBV7-3 and TRBJ2-1; D is possibly TRBD1 (6 bases). This CDR3 contains 13 residues. Germline V CDR1 and CDR2: SGHTA, FQGTGA. V was shortened by 5 bases and J by 5 bases, with 10 bases between the two germline ends. Written as DNA, the CDR3 is TGTGCCAGCAGCCCAGGGGCGCACAATGAGCAGTTCTTC. Translation: CASSPGAHNEQFF.

The genes are TRBV12-2 and TRBJ2-1; no DNA check was done on the table's D call, TRBD2. TRBV12-2 corresponds to a pseudogene. This CDR3 comprises 22 residues. DNA of the CDR3: TGTGCAAGTCGCTTAGGAGTGGTCGGGGAGATACCTGATGAGTTAACCTACAATGAGCAGTTCTTC. Encoded protein: CASRLGVVGEIPDELTYNEQFF.

The J gene is TRBJ2-1, the V gene TRBV18, with TRBD1 matching 11 bases. This CDR3 has 16 residues. Germline CDR1 is KGHSH and CDR2 is LQKENI. J was trimmed by 0 bases and V by 4 bases; bases with no gene match: 2. This CDR3 reads CASSLGTGGSYNEQFF. The CDR3, as DNA: TGTGCCAGCTCACTCGGGACAGGGGGCTCCTACAATGAGCAGTTCTTC.

V is TRBV10-3 and J is TRBJ2-3, with TRBD1 identical over 7 bases. This CDR3 contains 13 residues. The germline CDR1 and CDR2 sequences are ENHRY and SYGVKD. The V gene end was trimmed by 10 bases and the J gene end by 1 base; junction bases not matched to a gene: 5. The CDR3 protein is CATNRGGTDTQYF. The DNA of the CDR3 is TGTGCCACAAACAGGGGCGGCACAGATACGCAGTATTTT.

This sequence joins TRBV4-3 and TRBJ2-7; 11 bases align to TRBD2. With V trimmed by 3 bases and J by 7 bases, 11 bases remained unmatched. Per germline, CDR1 LGHNA and CDR2 YSLEER. The CDR3 extends over 16 amino acids. CDR3 amino acids: CASSHFLSGRAGEQYF. The CDR3 bases are TGCGCCAGCAGCCACTTCCTTAGCGGGAGGGCTGGTGAGCAGTACTTC.

The gene calls are TRBV25-1 and TRBJ2-7; 7 positions agree with TRBD1. The CDR3 loop spans 12 amino acids. V was pared by 4 bases and J by 6 bases, with 3 bases of the junction left unmatched. Germline CDR1 MGHDK, CDR2 SYGVNS. The CDR3 here is CASSGWTGEQYF. The CDR3 DNA follows: TGTGCCAGCAGTGGATGGACAGGCGAGCAGTACTTC.

This rearrangement joins TRBV13 to TRBJ1-1; unclear D gene. The length of the CDR3 is 13 residues. Trimming took off 5 bases at V and 1 base at J, with 8 bases between the two ends. CDR1 is PRHDT, CDR2 FYEKMQ, per germline (reference sequence). CDR3 in amino acids: CASSPRGNTEAFF. The CDR3 nucleotides read TGTGCCAGCAGCCCCCGAGGGAACACTGAAGCTTTCTTT.

This clone has just a few counts. The germline gene is not matched at one end of the junction; a read error may be the cause. The rearrangement uses TRBV7-7 and TRBJ2-7; 8 bases map to TRBD1. Germline-derived CDR1 and CDR2 are SSHAT and FNYEAQ (reference sequence). The CDR3 has 15 residues. CDR3 amino acids: CASSLAAGQEYEQYF. Here the CDR3 DNA reads TGTGCTAGCAGCTTAGCGGCGGGACAGGAGTACGAGCAGTACTTC.

The chain uses TRBV5-1 and TRBJ2-7; 7 nucleotides agree with TRBD2. The germline CDR1 and CDR2 sequences are SGHRS and YFSETQ. The CDR3 covers 17 residues. J gave up 1 base and V 0 bases, and 10 bases lay outside the gene matches. Written as DNA, the CDR3 is TGCGCCAGCAGCTTGGGTCCCCAGCGGGAAGGATCCTACGAGCAGTACTTC. It translates to CASSLGPQREGSYEQYF.

The chain links TRBV28 to TRBJ1-5; TRBD1 agrees at 8 bases. Germline trimming cut 5 bases from V and 2 bases from J; bases unmatched to any gene: 5. Per the germline V gene, CDR1 is MDHEN and CDR2 is SYDVKM. The CDR3 loop spans 15 amino acids. For the CDR3, the DNA is TGTGCCAGCAGTCCGCAGGGGGCGCGCAATCAGCCCCAGCATTTT. Its translation: CASSPQGARNQPQHF.

This chain joins TRBV7-6 and TRBJ2-1; maybe TRBD2 (6 bases). Trimming stripped 5 bases from V and 12 bases from J, with 26 bases between. Germline V gene data show CDR1 as SGHVS and CDR2 as FNYEAQ. The CDR3 runs to 16 residues. Here the CDR3 reads CASSQKAGILAELQFF. DNA of the CDR3: TGTGCCAGCAGCCAAAAGGCCGGGATTTTAGCGGAACTGCAGTTCTTC.

This rearrangement joins TRBV6-5 to TRBJ2-3, with 12 bases that match TRBD2. This CDR3 contains 15 residues. Germline-derived CDR1 and CDR2 are MNHEY and SVGAGI. The V and J ends lost 6 bases and 5 bases, in that order; junction bases with no gene match: 6. The CDR3 DNA is TGTGCCAGCAGACGGCGACTAGCGGGAGAAGATACGCAGTATTTT. It yields the protein CASRRRLAGEDTQYF.

CDR3 protein: CASSPNRGTEAFF. As DNA, the CDR3 is TGTGCCAGCAGTCCTAACAGGGGGACTGAAGCTTTCTTT. V and J are TRBV6-5 and TRBJ1-1; 8 bases align to TRBD1. The length of the CDR3 is 13 residues. V dropped 5 bases and J dropped 5; count of bases not matched to a gene: 4. CDR1 is MNHEY, CDR2 SVGAGI, per germline.

This chain's CDR3 is CAWSVGLAVNEQFF. The CDR3 DNA follows: TGTGCCTGGAGTGTAGGGCTAGCGGTGAATGAGCAGTTCTTC. V and J are TRBV30 and TRBJ2-1, with TRBD2 matching over 7 bases. Germline V gene lookup returns CDR1 GTSNPN and CDR2 SVGIG (reference sequence). The junction had 6 bases not matched to a gene; V was cut back by 0 bases and J by 7 bases. The CDR3 covers 14 residues.

This clone has a handful of counts. The rearrangement joins TRBV19 to TRBJ1-6; no reliable D call. The germline CDR1 and CDR2 sequences are LNHDA and SQIVND (reference sequence). This CDR3 has 14 amino acids. Deletions cut 3 bases from V and 10 bases from J, with 13 bases between. CDR3 region: CASSIGLKWSPLHF. Written as DNA, the CDR3 is TGTGCCAGTAGTATTGGCCTTAAATGGTCACCCCTCCACTTT. The variable domain in full, with the rest retrieved from reference TRBV19 and TRBJ1-6, is DGGITQSPKYLFRKEGQNVTLSCEQNLNHDAMYWYRQDPGQGLRLIYYSQIVNDFQKGDIAEGYSVSREKKESFPLTVTSAQKNPTAFYLCASSIGLKWSPLHFGNGTRLTVT.

The chain combines TRBV4-1 with TRBJ2-1; TRBD2 matches 12 bases. V shed 1 base and J 5 bases; nucleotides not matched to a gene: 0. The CDR3 has 15 amino acids. Germline V gene data show CDR1 as MGHRA and CDR2 as YSYEKL. CDR3 DNA sequence: TGCGCCAGCAGCCAAGGACTAGCGGGAGACAATGAGCAGTTCTTC. Protein: CASSQGLAGDNEQFF.

The chain uses TRBV2 and TRBJ2-6; 7 bases line up with TRBD1. The CDR3 has 15 residues. Germline CDR1 reads SNHLY; CDR2 reads FYNNEI. J was trimmed by 3 bases and V by 5 bases; bases with no gene match: 4. Here the CDR3 DNA reads TGTGCCAGCAGTCGACAGGGCTATGGGGCCAACGTCCTGACTTTC. Protein sequence: CASSRQGYGANVLTF.

The rearrangement uses TRBV29-1 and TRBJ2-6, with D maybe TRBD1 (6 bases). This CDR3 has 16 amino acids. Trimming shortened V by 0 bases and J by 0 bases, and 9 bases separated the two germline ends. The germline CDR1 and CDR2 sequences are SQVTM and ANQGSEA. The CDR3 DNA is TGCAGCGTTGAAGATCTAGGGGGCTCTGGGGCCAACGTCCTGACTTTC. Translated: CSVEDLGGSGANVLTF.

V and J are TRBV5-1 and TRBJ2-7; perhaps TRBD1 as D (5 bases). Trimming took off 3 bases at V and 6 bases at J, with 22 bases between the two ends. The CDR3 runs to 16 residues. Germline V lookup: CDR1 SGHRS, CDR2 YFSETQ. The CDR3 spells CASSSQGIVPWGEQYF. The CDR3 DNA reads TGCGCCAGCAGCTCGCAGGGCATCGTTCCTTGGGGCGAGCAGTACTTC.

CDR3 coding DNA: TGTGCCAGCACCGCTTACAGGGGGCGGAACACTGAAGCTTTCTTT. Amino acid sequence: CASTAYRGRNTEAFF. V usage is TRBV25-1 and J usage is TRBJ1-1, with 9 bases that match TRBD1. With 7 bases clipped from V and 1 base from J, the junction kept 7 bases outside the gene matches. Germline-derived CDR1 and CDR2 are MGHDK and SYGVNS. CDR3 length: 15 amino acids.

The CDR3 DNA reads as TGTGCCATCAAGCGGGACAGGGGGATTAACGAGCAGTACTTC. Its translation is CAIKRDRGINEQYF. This chain links TRBV10-3 with TRBJ2-7; 11 positions agree with TRBD1. The ends lost 7 bases at V and 5 bases at J; junction bases unmatched: 7. Germline CDR1 reads ENHRY; CDR2 reads SYGVKD. The CDR3 totals 14 residues.